This T cell receptor (beta chain) was sequenced in a study of T cells after yellow fever vaccination. Template switching with 5'RACE generated the TCR cDNA and added a universal primer site and UMIs. Via MiXCR, TCRdb re-called the 5' RACE reads, giving one row per CDR3 protein. The table includes some 560,000 distinct CDR3 sequences, less than 20% detected once. V lost 9 bases, J lost 5 bases, and 20 bases lay in between. Germline CDR1 is MNHNS and CDR2 is SASEGT. This CDR3 spans 14 amino acids. V is TRBV6-1 and J is TRBJ2-7; maybe TRBD2 (6 bases). The sequence was obtained from a man aged 30 to 39 who received the YFV17D yellow fever vaccine. The sample was PBMCs, taken 15 days after the yellow fever booster vaccination. For the CDR3, the DNA is TGTGCCAGTTCCGGGACTTTACATAACCACGAGCAGTACTTC. Translated, it gives CASSGTLHNHEQYF.